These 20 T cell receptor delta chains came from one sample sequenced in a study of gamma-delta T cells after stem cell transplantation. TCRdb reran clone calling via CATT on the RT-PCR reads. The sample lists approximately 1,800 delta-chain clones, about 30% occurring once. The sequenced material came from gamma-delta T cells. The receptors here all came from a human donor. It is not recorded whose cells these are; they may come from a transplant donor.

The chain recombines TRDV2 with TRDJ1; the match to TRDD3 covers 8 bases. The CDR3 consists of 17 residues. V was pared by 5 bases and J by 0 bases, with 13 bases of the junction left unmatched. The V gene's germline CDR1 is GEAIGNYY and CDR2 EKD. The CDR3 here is CACAVLLGGSYTDKLIF. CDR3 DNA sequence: TGTGCCTGTGCCGTATTACTGGGGGGCTCGTACACCGATAAACTCATCTTT.

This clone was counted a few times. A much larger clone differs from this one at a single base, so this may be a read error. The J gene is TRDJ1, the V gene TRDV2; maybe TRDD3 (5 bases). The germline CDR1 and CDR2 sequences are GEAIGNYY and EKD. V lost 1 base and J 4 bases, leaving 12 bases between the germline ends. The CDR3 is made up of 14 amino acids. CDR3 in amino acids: CACDTAGSLDKLIF. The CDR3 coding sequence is TGTGCCTGTGACACGGCGGGATCCCTCGATAAACTCATCTTT.

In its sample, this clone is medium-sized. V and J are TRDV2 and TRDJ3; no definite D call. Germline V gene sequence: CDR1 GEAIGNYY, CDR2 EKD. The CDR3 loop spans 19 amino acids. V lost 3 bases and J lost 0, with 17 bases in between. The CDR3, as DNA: TGTGCCTGTGACGTATGGGAGAATCGCGACTCCTGGGACACCCGACAGATGTTTTTC. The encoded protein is CACDVWENRDSWDTRQMFF.

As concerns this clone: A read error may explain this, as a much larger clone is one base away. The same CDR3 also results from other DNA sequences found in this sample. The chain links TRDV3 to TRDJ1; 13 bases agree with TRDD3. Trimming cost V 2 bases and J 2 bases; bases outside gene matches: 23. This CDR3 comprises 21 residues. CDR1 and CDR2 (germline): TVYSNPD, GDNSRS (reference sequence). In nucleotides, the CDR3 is TGTGCCTTTCCGACCTTCCGACAGCCCCGCACTGGGGGATACGGGACCGATAAACTCATCTTT. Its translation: CAFPTFRQPRTGGYGTDKLIF.

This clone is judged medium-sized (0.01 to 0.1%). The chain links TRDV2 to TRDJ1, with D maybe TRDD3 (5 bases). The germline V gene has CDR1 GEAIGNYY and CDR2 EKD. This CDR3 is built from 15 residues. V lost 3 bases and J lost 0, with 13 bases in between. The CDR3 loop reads CACDGLGQDTDKLIF. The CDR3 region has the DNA TGTGCCTGTGACGGGTTGGGGCAAGACACCGATAAACTCATCTTT.

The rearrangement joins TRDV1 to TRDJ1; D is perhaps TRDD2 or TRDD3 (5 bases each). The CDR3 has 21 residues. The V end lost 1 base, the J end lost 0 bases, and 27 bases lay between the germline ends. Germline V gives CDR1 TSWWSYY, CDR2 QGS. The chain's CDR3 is CALGERPPLLRVWAHTDKLIF. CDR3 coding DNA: TGTGCTCTTGGGGAACGCCCCCCCCTTCTACGAGTCTGGGCCCACACCGATAAACTCATCTTT.

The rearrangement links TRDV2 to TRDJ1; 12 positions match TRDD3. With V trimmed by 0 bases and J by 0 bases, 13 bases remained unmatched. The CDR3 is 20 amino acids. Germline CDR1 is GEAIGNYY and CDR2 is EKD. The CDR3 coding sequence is TGTGCCTGTGACACCCTAATACTGGGGGATACCCGTTTGGACACCGATAAACTCATCTTT. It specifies CACDTLILGDTRLDTDKLIF.

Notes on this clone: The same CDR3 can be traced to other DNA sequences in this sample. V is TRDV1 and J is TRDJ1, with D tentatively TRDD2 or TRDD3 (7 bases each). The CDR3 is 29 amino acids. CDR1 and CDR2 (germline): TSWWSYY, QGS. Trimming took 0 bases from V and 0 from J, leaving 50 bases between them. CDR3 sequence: CALGELGFFLRPPGGWMGVGTSYTDKLIF. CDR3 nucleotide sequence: TGTGCTCTTGGGGAACTGGGTTTCTTCCTAAGGCCGCCTGGGGGCTGGATGGGAGTAGGTACTTCCTACACCGATAAACTCATCTTT.

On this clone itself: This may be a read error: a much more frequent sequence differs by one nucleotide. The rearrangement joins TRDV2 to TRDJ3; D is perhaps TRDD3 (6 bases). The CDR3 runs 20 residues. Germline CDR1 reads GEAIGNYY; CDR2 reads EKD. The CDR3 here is CARDTGGITGSSWDTRQMFF. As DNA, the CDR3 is TGTGCCCGTGACACAGGAGGGATAACGGGGAGCTCCTGGGACACCCGACAGATGTTTTTC.

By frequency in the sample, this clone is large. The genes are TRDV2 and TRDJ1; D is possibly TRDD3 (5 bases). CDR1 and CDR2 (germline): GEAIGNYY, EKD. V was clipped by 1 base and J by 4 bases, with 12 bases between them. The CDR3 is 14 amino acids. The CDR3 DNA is TGTGCCTGTGACACGGCGGGATCCCGCGATAAACTCATCTTT. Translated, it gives CACDTAGSRDKLIF.

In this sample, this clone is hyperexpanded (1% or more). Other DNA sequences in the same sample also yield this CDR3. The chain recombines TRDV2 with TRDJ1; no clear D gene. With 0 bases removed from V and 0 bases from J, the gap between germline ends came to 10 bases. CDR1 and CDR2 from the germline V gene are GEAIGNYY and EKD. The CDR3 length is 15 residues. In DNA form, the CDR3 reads TGTGCCTGTGACACCGTCTCCCTCCACACCGATAAACTCATCTTT. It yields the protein CACDTVSLHTDKLIF.

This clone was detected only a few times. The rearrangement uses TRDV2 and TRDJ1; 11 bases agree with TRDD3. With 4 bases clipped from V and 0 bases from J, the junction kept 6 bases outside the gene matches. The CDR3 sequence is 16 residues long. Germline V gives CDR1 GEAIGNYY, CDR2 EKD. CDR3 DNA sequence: TGTGCCTGTGAAAAACTGGGGGATAAGTACACCGATAAACTCATCTTT. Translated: CACEKLGDKYTDKLIF.

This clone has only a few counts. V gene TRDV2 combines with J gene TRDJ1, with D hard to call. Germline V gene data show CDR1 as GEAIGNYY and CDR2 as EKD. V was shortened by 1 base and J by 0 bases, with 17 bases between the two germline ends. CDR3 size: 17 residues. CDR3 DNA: TGTGCCTGTGACACTGTGCCCCAGGCGGGACACACCGATAAACTCATCTTT. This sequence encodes CACDTVPQAGHTDKLIF.

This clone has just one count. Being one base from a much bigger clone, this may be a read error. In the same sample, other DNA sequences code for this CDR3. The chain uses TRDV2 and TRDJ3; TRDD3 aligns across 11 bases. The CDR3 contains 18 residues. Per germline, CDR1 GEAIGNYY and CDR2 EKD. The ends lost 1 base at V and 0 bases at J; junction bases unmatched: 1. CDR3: CACDTTGGYSWDTRQMFF. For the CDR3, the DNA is TGTGCCTGTGACACTACTGGGGGATACTCCTGGGACACCCGACAGATGTTTTTC.

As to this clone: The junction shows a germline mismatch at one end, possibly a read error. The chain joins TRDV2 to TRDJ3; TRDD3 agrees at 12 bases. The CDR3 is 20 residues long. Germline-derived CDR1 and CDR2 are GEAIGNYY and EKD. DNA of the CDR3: TGTGCCTGTGACTCCGTACTGGGGGATACTAGCTCCTGGAACACCCGACAGATGTTTTTC. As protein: CACDSVLGDTSSWNTRQMFF.

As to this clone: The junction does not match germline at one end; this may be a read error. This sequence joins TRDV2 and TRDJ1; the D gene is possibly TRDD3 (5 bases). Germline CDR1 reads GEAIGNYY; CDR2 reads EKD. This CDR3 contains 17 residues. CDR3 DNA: TGTGCCCGTGACGGTCTAAGGGGGGCCACGGACACCGATAAACTCATCTTT. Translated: CARDGLRGATDTDKLIF.

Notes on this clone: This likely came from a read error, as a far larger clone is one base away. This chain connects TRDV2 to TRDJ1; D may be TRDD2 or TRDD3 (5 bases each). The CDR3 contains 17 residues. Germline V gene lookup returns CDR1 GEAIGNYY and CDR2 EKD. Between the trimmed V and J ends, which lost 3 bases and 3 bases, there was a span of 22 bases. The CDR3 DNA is TGTGCCTGTGACGTCCTAAAGGGGGGTATTGTATCCGATAAACTCATCTTT. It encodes CACDVLKGGIVSDKLIF.

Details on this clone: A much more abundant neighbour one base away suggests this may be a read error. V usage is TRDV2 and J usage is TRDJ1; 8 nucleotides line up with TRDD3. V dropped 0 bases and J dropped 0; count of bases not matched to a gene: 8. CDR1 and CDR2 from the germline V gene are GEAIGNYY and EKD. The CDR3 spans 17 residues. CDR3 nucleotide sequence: TGTGCCTGTGACACCGTTGGGGGATGGTCGGACACCGATAAACTCATCTTT. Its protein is CACDTVGGWSDTDKLIF.

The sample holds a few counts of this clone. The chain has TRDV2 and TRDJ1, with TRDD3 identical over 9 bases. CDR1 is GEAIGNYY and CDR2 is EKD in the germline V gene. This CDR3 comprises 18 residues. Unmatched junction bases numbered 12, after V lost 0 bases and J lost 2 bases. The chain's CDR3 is CACDTVGTGGPRTDKLIF. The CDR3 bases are TGTGCCTGTGACACCGTAGGTACTGGGGGACCGCGAACCGATAAACTCATCTTT.

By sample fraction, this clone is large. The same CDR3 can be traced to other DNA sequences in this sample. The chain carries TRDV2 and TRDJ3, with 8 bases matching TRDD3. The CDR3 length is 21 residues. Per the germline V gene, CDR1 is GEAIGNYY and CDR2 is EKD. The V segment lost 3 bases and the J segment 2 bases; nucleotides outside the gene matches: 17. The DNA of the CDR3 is TGTGCCTGTGACGCCACGAGTACTGGGGGGCACGTACCCTGGGACACCCGACAGATGTTTTTC. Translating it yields CACDATSTGGHVPWDTRQMFF.